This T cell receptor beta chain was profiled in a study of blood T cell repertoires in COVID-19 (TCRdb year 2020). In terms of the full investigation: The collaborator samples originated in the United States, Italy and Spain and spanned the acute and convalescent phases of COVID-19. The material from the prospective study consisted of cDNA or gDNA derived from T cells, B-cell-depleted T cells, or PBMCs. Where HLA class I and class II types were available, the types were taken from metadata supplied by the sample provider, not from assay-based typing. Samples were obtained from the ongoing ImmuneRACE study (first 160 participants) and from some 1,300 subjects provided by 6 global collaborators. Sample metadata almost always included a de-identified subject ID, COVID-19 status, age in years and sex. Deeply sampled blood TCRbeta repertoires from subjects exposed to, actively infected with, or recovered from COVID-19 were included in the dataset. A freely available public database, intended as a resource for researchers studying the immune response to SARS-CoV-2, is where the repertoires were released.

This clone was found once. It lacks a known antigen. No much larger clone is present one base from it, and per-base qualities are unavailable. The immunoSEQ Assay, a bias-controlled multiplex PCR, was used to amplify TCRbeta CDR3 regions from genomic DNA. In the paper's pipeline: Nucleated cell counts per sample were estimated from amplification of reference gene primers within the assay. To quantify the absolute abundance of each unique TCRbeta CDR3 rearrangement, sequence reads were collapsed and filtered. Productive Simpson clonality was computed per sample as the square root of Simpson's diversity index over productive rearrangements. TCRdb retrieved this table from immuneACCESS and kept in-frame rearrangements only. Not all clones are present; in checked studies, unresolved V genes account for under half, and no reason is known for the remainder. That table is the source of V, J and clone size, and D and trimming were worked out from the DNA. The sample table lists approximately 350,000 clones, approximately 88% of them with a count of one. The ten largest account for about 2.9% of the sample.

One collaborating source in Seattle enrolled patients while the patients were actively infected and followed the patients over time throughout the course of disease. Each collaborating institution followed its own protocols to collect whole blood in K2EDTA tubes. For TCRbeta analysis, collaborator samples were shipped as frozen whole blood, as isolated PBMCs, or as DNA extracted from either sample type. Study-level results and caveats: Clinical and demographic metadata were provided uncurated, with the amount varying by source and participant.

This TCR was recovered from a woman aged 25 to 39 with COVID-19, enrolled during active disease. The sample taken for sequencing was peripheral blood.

The nucleotides are TGTGCCAGCAGTGAAGCGCGGGTTTCTGGAAACACCATATATTTT. Protein translation: CASSEARVSGNTIYF. Recombination connected TRBV2 to TRBJ1-3; the D gene is not confidently resolved. V was cut back by 0 bases and J by 1 base, leaving a gap of 7 bases between them. CDR3 length: 15 amino acids, cysteine to phenylalanine. Only the CDR3 DNA is retained, 45 bases long and in frame from the first base. CDR1 and CDR2 (SNHLY, FYNNEI) derive from the germline V gene.